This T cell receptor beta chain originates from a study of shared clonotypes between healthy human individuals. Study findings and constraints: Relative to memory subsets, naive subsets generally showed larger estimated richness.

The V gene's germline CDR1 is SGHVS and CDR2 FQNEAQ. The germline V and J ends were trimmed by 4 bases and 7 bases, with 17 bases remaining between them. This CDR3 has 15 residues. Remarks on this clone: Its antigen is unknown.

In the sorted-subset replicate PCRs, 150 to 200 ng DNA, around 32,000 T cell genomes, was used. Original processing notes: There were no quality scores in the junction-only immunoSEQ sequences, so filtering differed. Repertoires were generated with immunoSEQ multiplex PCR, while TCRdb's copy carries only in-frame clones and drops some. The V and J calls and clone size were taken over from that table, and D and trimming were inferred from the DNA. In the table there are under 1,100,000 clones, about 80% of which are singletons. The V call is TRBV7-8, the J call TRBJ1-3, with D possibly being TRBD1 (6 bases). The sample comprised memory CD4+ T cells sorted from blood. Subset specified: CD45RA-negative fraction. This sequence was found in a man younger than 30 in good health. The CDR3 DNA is TGTGCCAGCAGCTCCACTACAGGGCGGGGGAACACCATATATTTT. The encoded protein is CASSSTTGRGNTIYF.